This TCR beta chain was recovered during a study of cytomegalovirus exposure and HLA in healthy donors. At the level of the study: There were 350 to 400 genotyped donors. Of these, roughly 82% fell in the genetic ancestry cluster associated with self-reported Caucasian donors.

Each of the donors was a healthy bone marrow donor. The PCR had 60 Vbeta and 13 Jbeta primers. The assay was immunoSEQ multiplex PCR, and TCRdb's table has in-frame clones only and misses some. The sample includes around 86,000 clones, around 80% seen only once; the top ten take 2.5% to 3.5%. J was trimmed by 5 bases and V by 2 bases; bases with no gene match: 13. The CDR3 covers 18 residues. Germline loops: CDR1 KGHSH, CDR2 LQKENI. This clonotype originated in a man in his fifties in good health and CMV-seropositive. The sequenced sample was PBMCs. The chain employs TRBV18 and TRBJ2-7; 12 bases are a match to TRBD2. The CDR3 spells CASSPGKLAGGIGHEQYF. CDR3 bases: TGTGCCAGCTCACCAGGGAAACTAGCGGGAGGCATAGGCCACGAGCAGTACTTC.